This T cell receptor beta chain comes out of a study of beta chain features in type 1 diabetes. Study-level background: Examined across all samples were almost 110 million sorted cells.

What was sequenced were expressed TCRB transcripts, since all of the isolated RNA had been reverse transcribed. Repertoires were generated with immunoSEQ multiplex PCR, while TCRdb's copy carries only in-frame clones and drops some. Altogether more than 550,000 clones are present, roughly 13% being singletons, with the ten largest covering around 0.04%. This clone was seen a handful of times. Its target is unknown. Study-wide points: There was a moderate but significant shortening of TCRB CDR3s in all four CD4+ subsets of Type 1 diabetes patients.

The CDR3 is made up of 13 amino acids. CD4+ naive, central memory, regulatory and stem cell-like memory subsets were isolated by sorting on CD45RO/CCR7/CD25/CD127/CD95/CD27. This chain connects TRBV21-1 to TRBJ2-7. TRBV21-1 is shown as a pseudogene. This TCR derives from a man aged 18 to 29 with type 1 diabetes. The sequenced material came from naive CD4+ T cells from blood. CDR3 in amino acids: CASTETPVREQYF. The CDR3 DNA is TGTGCCAGCACCGAAACCCCCGTCCGCGAGCAGTACTTC.